This record looks at one T cell receptor beta chain sequence and its context. Blood was drawn once from each donor into heparinised tubes. The draws averaged roughly 120 mL. The data are from a study of beta chain features in type 1 diabetes. cDNA synthesis used the whole RNA isolate, giving expressed TCRB sequences. The method was immunoSEQ multiplex PCR; TCRdb's version includes in-frame clones alone and lacks a portion of them. The data hold 200,000 to 250,000 clones, with about 26% observed a single time. The ends were cut back, 3 bases at V and 0 bases at J, with 11 bases in the middle. The germline V gene has CDR1 SEHNR and CDR2 FQNEAQ (reference sequence). The CDR3 is 15 residues long.

This chain joins TRBV7-9 and TRBJ2-5; TRBD1 is a possible D gene (5 bases). Input material: central memory CD4+ T cells from blood. This sequence originates from a man aged 25-45 years in good health. CDR3 loop: CASSLGQSYQETQYF. The CDR3 bases are TGTGCCAGCAGCTTGGGGCAGTCCTACCAAGAGACCCAGTACTTC.